This T cell receptor beta chain was sequenced for a study of blood T cell repertoires in COVID-19. The overall study: Specimens from acute and convalescent COVID-19 originated in the United States, Italy and Spain. T cells, B-cell-depleted T cells, or PBMCs supplied cDNA or gDNA.

The repertoire was sequenced with immunoSEQ multiplex PCR; TCRdb's copy has only in-frame clones and lacks some. The sample carries approximately 130,000 clones, 84% recorded once. The material sequenced was peripheral blood. The source of this sequence is a human donor in a cohort sampled during active COVID-19.

CDR3 sequence reads: CASSLNRGRTEAFF. The CDR3, as DNA: TGTGCCAGCAGCCTAAACAGGGGACGGACTGAAGCTTTCTTT. This sequence joins TRBV5-6 and TRBJ1-1; 7 bases are a match to TRBD1. Germline-derived CDR1 and CDR2 are SGHDT and YYEEEE. V lost 4 bases and J lost 5; bases outside the gene matches: 8. CDR3 size: 14 residues.